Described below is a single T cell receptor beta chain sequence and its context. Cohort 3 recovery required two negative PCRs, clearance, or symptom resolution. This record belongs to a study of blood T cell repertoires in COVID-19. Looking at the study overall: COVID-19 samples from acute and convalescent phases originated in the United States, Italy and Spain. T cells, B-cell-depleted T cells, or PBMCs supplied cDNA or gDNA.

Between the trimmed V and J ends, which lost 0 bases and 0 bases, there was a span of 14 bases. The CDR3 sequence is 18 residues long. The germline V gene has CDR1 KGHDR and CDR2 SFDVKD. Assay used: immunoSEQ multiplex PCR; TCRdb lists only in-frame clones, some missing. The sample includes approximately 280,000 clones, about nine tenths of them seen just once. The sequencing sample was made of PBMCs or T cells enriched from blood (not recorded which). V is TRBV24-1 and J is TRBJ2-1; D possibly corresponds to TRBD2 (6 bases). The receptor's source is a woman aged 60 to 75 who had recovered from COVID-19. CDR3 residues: CATSDLHGGESSYNEQFF. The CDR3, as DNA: TGTGCCACCAGTGATTTGCACGGGGGAGAGAGCTCCTACAATGAGCAGTTCTTC.